This note documents a single T cell receptor beta chain sequence. The target antigen is unknown. CDR1 SGHKS and CDR2 YYEKEE come from the germline V gene (reference sequence). The length of the CDR3 is 14 residues. The V gene lost 6 bases and the J gene lost 0 bases, with 9 bases spanning the gap. PCR was performed a second time for roughly 7 to 11 cycles using a sample-barcoded 5' primer and a J-beta primer mix. TCRdb fed the 5' RACE reads into MiXCR, producing one record per CDR3 protein. Of about 1.5 million distinct CDR3 sequences in the sample, roughly 40% were seen once. This entry belongs to a study of blood T cells in healthy people across ages. Study outcomes and limitations: Age brought a roughly linear fall in TCR beta diversity measured per million T cells.

Sequencing input: blood. The TCR comes from a woman aged 18-29 years in good health. The chain has TRBV5-5 and TRBJ2-2; D unclear. The CDR3 DNA reads as TGTGCCAGCACCCTTCAGTCGAACACCGGGGAGCTGTTTTTT. It yields the protein CASTLQSNTGELFF.